This T cell receptor beta chain was sequenced for a study of control samples from healthy donors and cancer patients. Libraries were prepared by immunoSEQ multiplex PCR; TCRdb keeps only in-frame clonotypes and omits some of them. The sample yields fewer than 200,000 clones, 90% seen once. This clone was observed a few times. CDR1 is SGHVS and CDR2 is FQNEAQ in the germline V gene. With V trimmed by 5 bases and J by 6 bases, 4 bases remained unmatched. There are 13 residues in the CDR3. The source material was blood. The sequence came from a woman in her forties or fifties in good health. V and J are TRBV7-8 and TRBJ2-3; 8 positions agree with TRBD2. DNA for the CDR3: TGTGCCAGCAGCCGACGGGGGGGCGATACGCAGTATTTT. Protein product: CASSRRGGDTQYF.